Listed here are 22 T cell receptor beta chains from one sample, sequenced in a study of T-cell memory formation after mild COVID-19. In TCRdb, the 5' RACE reads were re-called with MiXCR into one record per CDR3 protein. Among fewer than 250,000 distinct CDR3 sequences listed, around 26% were seen once. The sample taken for sequencing was PBMCs or a T cell subset sorted from them (not recorded which). The receptors were gathered from an adult woman who had mild COVID-19 (a few samples of this study predate the infection). Cell type and time point are not known.

The genes are TRBV20-1 and TRBJ2-1; 10 positions agree with TRBD2. The V gene's germline CDR1 is DFQATT and CDR2 SNEGSKA (reference sequence). J lost 10 bases, V lost 6 bases, and 12 bases had no gene match. The CDR3 consists of 14 residues. CDR3 nucleotides: TGCAGTGCCCACAGCGGGAGGGGGTTAGAAGAGCAGTTCTTC. Protein product: CSAHSGRGLEEQFF.

This clonotype was observed a handful of times. The DNA is omitted, as the CDR3 cannot be located on it reliably, and the CDR3 follows TCRdb's listing. V and J are TRBV3-1 and TRBJ2-7; TRBD2 is the table's D call and was not checked against the DNA. The CDR3 is 16 residues long, counting both termini. Germline values: CDR1 LGHDT, CDR2 YNNKEL (reference sequence). The CDR3 spells CASSQDVGPVSYEQYF.

The V gene is TRBV29-1, the J gene TRBJ2-5; 8 nucleotides align to TRBD1. Germline V lookup: CDR1 SQVTM, CDR2 ANQGSEA. The CDR3 sequence is 13 residues long. V shed 5 bases, J shed 2 bases, and the junction held 4 bases outside the gene matches. The CDR3, as DNA: TGCAGCGTTTCTGGGACAGGTCAAGAGACCCAGTACTTC. Amino acid sequence: CSVSGTGQETQYF.

The chain carries TRBV6-5 and TRBJ2-7, with TRBD1 matching over 8 bases. Losses at the gene ends were 5 bases for V and 6 bases for J; bases not matched to a gene: 9. This CDR3 comprises 14 residues. Germline loops: CDR1 MNHEY, CDR2 SVGAGI. The CDR3: CASSPQGAGGEQYF. CDR3 sequence (DNA): TGTGCCAGCAGTCCCCAGGGGGCAGGGGGCGAGCAGTACTTC.

This clonotype was counted between two and nine times. The chain employs TRBV5-1 and TRBJ2-1, with TRBD2 matching 13 bases. Germline V lookup: CDR1 SGHRS, CDR2 YFSETQ. V gave up 3 bases and J gave up 8 bases; unmatched junction bases: 8. The CDR3 extends over 16 amino acids. CDR3 bases: TGCGCCAGCAGCTCCGGGGGGACTAGCGGGATTTATGAGCAGTTCTTC. Amino acids: CASSSGGTSGIYEQFF.

This chain connects TRBV10-3 to TRBJ1-2; D not certain. V gave up 0 bases and J gave up 8 bases, with 7 bases separating them. CDR1 is ENHRY, CDR2 SYGVKD, per germline. This CDR3 has 12 amino acids. The CDR3 region has the DNA TGTGCCATCAGTGAGTCGGCTAGGGGCTACACCTTC. Protein sequence: CAISESARGYTF.

The chain joins TRBV5-1 to TRBJ2-4; D possibly matches TRBD1 or TRBD2 (5 bases each). Germline CDR1 reads SGHRS; CDR2 reads YFSETQ. The V end was cut by 4 bases, the J end by 8 bases, with 19 bases between. The CDR3 is made up of 15 amino acids. CDR3 sequence reads: CASSILGAGGDIQYF. In DNA form, the CDR3 reads TGCGCCAGCAGCATCCTAGGGGCCGGAGGAGACATTCAGTACTTC.

V usage is TRBV13 and J usage is TRBJ2-2, with D possibly TRBD1 on 5 matching bases. The germline V gene encodes CDR1 PRHDT and CDR2 FYEKMQ (reference sequence). The V end was cut by 1 base, the J end by 0 bases, with 12 bases between. The CDR3 is 17 amino acids. CDR3 in amino acids: CASSLEGAVPNTGELFF. CDR3 DNA sequence: TGTGCCAGCAGCTTAGAAGGGGCAGTCCCGAACACCGGGGAGCTGTTTTTT.

This clonotype appeared a few times. This chain links TRBV7-9 with TRBJ1-5; a weak D match, TRBD1 (6 bases). This CDR3 contains 15 residues. CDR1 is SEHNR and CDR2 is FQNEAQ in the germline V gene (reference sequence). V lost 5 bases, J lost 4 bases, and 15 bases lay in between. The CDR3 nucleotides are TGTGCCAGCAGCCCAGGGGCTGTGGGGAATCAGCCCCAGCATTTT. It encodes CASSPGAVGNQPQHF.

Comments on this clonotype: The junction does not match germline at one end; this may be a read error. The J gene is TRBJ1-1, the V gene TRBV30; 7 bases agree with TRBD1. Germline V gene sequence: CDR1 GTSNPN, CDR2 SVGIG (reference sequence). This CDR3 spans 13 amino acids. CDR3 in DNA: TGTGCCCGGAGTGTACAGGGGTTCACTGAAGCTTTCTTT. It specifies CARSVQGFTEAFF.

The J gene is TRBJ2-7, the V gene TRBV6-5; D gene ambiguous. Germline V gives CDR1 MNHEY, CDR2 SVGAGI. The CDR3 totals 16 residues. V was clipped by 0 bases and J by 4 bases, with 16 bases between them. This CDR3 reads CASSYSGAWGQYEQYF. The CDR3 nucleotides read TGTGCCAGCAGTTACTCGGGCGCATGGGGTCAATACGAGCAGTACTTC.

The rearrangement joins TRBV7-6 to TRBJ2-5, with D maybe TRBD2 (7 bases). CDR1 SGHVS and CDR2 FNYEAQ come from the germline V gene. V shed 3 bases and J shed 3 bases, with 20 bases lying between them. This CDR3 region has 17 residues. The CDR3 loop is CASSFDVTGRGKETQYF. The CDR3 DNA sequence: TGTGCCAGCAGCTTCGATGTCACAGGGCGGGGGAAAGAGACCCAGTACTTC.

The chain joins TRBV29-1 to TRBJ2-7; no clear D. The CDR3 has 13 amino acids. Germline V CDR1 and CDR2: SQVTM, ANQGSEA. The V and J ends lost 3 bases and 2 bases respectively, with 11 bases between them. CDR3 loop: CSVDSGPTYEQYF. CDR3 sequence (DNA): TGCAGCGTTGACTCTGGACCCACCTACGAGCAGTACTTC.

The chain is built from TRBV5-6 and TRBJ2-3, with unresolved D. The CDR3 extends over 14 amino acids. Germline lookup yields CDR1 SGHDT and CDR2 YYEEEE. V lost 4 bases and J 1 base, leaving 10 bases between the germline ends. The CDR3 bases are TGTGCCAGCAGCCGCTGGCCAGGCACAGATACGCAGTATTTT. This encodes CASSRWPGTDTQYF.

On this clonotype: The DNA is left out, because the CDR3 cannot be placed on it with certainty; the CDR3 is given as TCRdb lists it. The gene calls are TRBV20-1 and TRBJ2-1; no DNA check was done on the table's D call, TRBD2. The CDR3 is made up of 16 amino acids, end residues included. Germline V lookup: CDR1 DFQATT, CDR2 SNEGSKA (reference sequence). This CDR3 is CSQVASGASSYNEQLF.

The chain recombines TRBV29-1 with TRBJ1-2; TRBD1 matches at 7 bases. There are 13 residues in the CDR3. The V segment lost 2 bases and the J segment 4 bases; nucleotides outside the gene matches: 4. Germline V gene sequence: CDR1 SQVTM, CDR2 ANQGSEA. The CDR3 reads CSVESGQRYGYTF. Written as DNA, the CDR3 is TGCAGCGTTGAATCGGGACAGCGCTATGGCTACACCTTC.

This clonotype was seen a few times. This chain uses TRBV20-1 with TRBJ2-7; D is possibly TRBD1 (6 bases). Germline V gene data show CDR1 as DFQATT and CDR2 as SNEGSKA (reference sequence). Trimming stripped 5 bases from V and 5 bases from J, with 10 bases between. The CDR3 is 11 residues long. This CDR3 is CSAGTTNEQYF. Written as DNA, the CDR3 is TGCAGTGCTGGGACAACAAACGAGCAGTACTTC.

This clonotype was detected only a few times. The chain links TRBV7-9 to TRBJ1-1, with TRBD1 matching 9 bases. V shed 5 bases and J 5 bases; nucleotides not matched to a gene: 3. This CDR3 is 13 amino acids long. Germline values: CDR1 SEHNR, CDR2 FQNEAQ (reference sequence). CDR3 sequence: CASSLQGATEAFF. Here the CDR3 DNA reads TGTGCCAGCAGCCTACAGGGGGCTACTGAAGCTTTCTTT.

This clonotype was detected a few times. This chain connects TRBV9 to TRBJ2-3; 7 bases fit TRBD1. V lost 1 base to trimming and J lost 1 base; unmatched junction nucleotides: 6. The CDR3 sequence is 16 residues long. CDR1 is SGDLS and CDR2 is YYNGEE in the germline V gene. Here the CDR3 DNA reads TGTGCCAGCAGCGTAAACAGGGGTTCCGGCACAGATACGCAGTATTTT. As protein: CASSVNRGSGTDTQYF.

In the case of this clonotype: The junction departs from the called germline gene at one end, perhaps through a read error. The chain recombines TRBV7-6 with TRBJ1-2, with D unresolved. The CDR3 contains 12 residues. CDR1 SGHVS and CDR2 FNYEAQ come from the germline V gene. This CDR3 is CASRLEGYGYTF. CDR3 bases: TGTGCCAGCAGATTAGAAGGGTATGGCTACACCTTC. Full variable domain (remainder filled in from reference TRBV7-6 and TRBJ1-2): GAGVSQSPRYKVTKRGQDVALRCDPISGHVSLYWYRQALGQGPEFLTYFNYEAQQDKSGLPNDRFSAERPEGSISTLTIQRTEQRDSAMYRCASRLEGYGYTFGSGTRLTVV.

The V call is TRBV20-1, the J call TRBJ1-5; 8 bases line up with TRBD1. Germline CDR1 and CDR2: DFQATT and SNEGSKA (reference sequence). The CDR3 contains 12 residues. CDR3 nucleotides: TGCAGCGCCGGACAGGGCCGCCAGCCCCAGCATTTT. As protein: CSAGQGRQPQHF.

This clonotype was picked up a small number of times. The gene calls are TRBV14 and TRBJ1-1; no clear D. From germline, CDR1 is SGHDN and CDR2 FVKESK. V was trimmed by 4 bases and J by 0 bases, leaving 9 bases between them. The CDR3 covers 14 residues. The CDR3 DNA follows: TGTGCCAGCAGCCGCCAGGCCTTGAACACTGAAGCTTTCTTT. Its protein product is CASSRQALNTEAFF.